The text below deals with one T cell receptor beta chain. The antigen this receptor binds is unknown. No quality values exist for individual bases; no much larger clone is one base distant. Ficoll-Paque density gradient centrifugation was the method used to isolate PBMCs. These data originate in a study of T-cell memory formation after mild COVID-19 (dated by TCRdb to about 2021). Notes on the research overall: Most TCR sequence clusters were specific to one of the two donors. In a couple of donors, T-cell clones that expanded and contracted after mild COVID-19 were followed by sequencing TCRalpha and TCRbeta repertoires longitudinally. Two young, previously healthy adult volunteers made up the cohort, one male and one female. General findings and caveats noted by the study authors: From day 15 to 85, contracting clones showed balanced CD4/CD8 phenotypes, whereas a second wave of clones that expanded from day 15 to 37 leaned towards CD4+. The detection of some responding clones in pre-infection memory suggests that pre-existing cross-reactive memory T cells joined the SARS-CoV-2 response. Whether the second-wave clones peaking on day 37 were SARS-CoV-2 specific was not confirmed. Only a couple of mild cases were covered by the study, and larger cohorts that include severe cases with pre-infection samples were considered necessary. Contracting CD4+ clones were located mainly in the CM and EM memory subsets, whereas CD8+ clones were found to be enriched in EMRA.

Sequencer: Illumina NovaSeq 6000. cDNA libraries for TCRalpha and TCRbeta were prepared by 5'RACE using constant-segment primers, with sample barcodes and unique molecular identifiers added. RNA was extracted from every sample with Trizol reagent. Libraries were amplified in two PCR steps, with a second sample barcode and Illumina TruSeq adapters added in the second step. Sequencing of the libraries was done on an Illumina NovaSeq, producing 2 x 150 bp paired-end reads. In the authors' own workflow: With migec v1.2.7, reads were demultiplexed and then collapsed into UMI-guided consensus sequences. With mixcr v2.1.11, UMI consensuses were aligned to TRA and TRB V and J templates and assembled into clonotypes. Clonotypes were classified as expanded or contracted when called significant by both edgeR and NoisET, with noise models trained on biological replicates. For edgeR calls, the thresholds were a false discovery rate-adjusted p below 0.01 and a log2 fold-change of 1. PCA with hierarchical clustering of max-normalized trajectories of the 1000 most abundant clonotypes was used as exploratory dynamics analysis. Separately sequenced CD4+ and CD8+ repertoires were used to assign a CD4 or CD8 phenotype to each responding clone. TCRdb reworked the public reads: Q25 trimming with fastp, MiXCR clone assembly, productive beta chains retained. Each CDR3 protein appears once, grouped with its most common genes and DNA. Clone size and V and J calls follow TCRdb, not the original study. Recorded for this sample are roughly 450,000 distinct CDR3 sequences; about 18% of them occurred a single time. The top ten clonotypes cover 9% to 15% of the sample.

From a lookup of the germline V gene (reference sequence), CDR1 and CDR2 are DFQATT and SNEGSKA. The junction carries 20 bases between V and J, which are trimmed by 1 base and 4 bases respectively. CDR3 length: 17 amino acids, cysteine to phenylalanine. The read is trimmed to its CDR3 DNA, 51 bases read in frame from base 1. The sequenced material came from PBMCs or a T cell subset sorted from them (not recorded which). The V and J genes are TRBV20-1 and TRBJ1-5, with a weak D call of TRBD1 (5 bases match). The TCR was taken from an adult woman who had mild COVID-19 (a few samples of this study predate the infection). The sample titles of this study are shuffled in the database, so cell type and time point are left out; the donor was told from shared clones. CDR3 loop: CSARVGVSELRNQPQHF. The bases read TGCAGTGCTAGAGTAGGGGTGTCGGAACTTAGAAATCAGCCCCAGCATTTT.